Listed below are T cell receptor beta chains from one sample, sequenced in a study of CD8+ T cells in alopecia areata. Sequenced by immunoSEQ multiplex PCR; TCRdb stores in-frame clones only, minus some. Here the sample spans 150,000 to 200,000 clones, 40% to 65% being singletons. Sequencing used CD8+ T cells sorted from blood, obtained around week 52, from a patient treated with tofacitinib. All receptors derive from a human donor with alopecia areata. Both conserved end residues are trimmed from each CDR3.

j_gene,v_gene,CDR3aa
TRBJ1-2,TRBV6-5,ASSTTGSNGYT
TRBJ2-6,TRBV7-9,ASSSWRGVESSGANVLT
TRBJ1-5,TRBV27,ASSTSRGRRQPQH
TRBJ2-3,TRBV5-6,ASSLQGSDTQY
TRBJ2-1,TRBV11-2,ASSLVIGTSKDNEQF
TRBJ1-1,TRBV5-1,ASSLTPRELNTEAF
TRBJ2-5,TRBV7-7,ASSRRGVGETQY
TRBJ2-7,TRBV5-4,ASSSTYEQY
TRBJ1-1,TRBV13,ASRPRGGTNTEAF
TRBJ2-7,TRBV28,ASSPLDSGGDEQY
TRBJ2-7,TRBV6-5,ASSPSGGAVGEQY
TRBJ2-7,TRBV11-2,ASSLTEGGEQY
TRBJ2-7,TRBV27,ASSLMGQSRQEQY
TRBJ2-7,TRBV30,AWSVLMAYEQY
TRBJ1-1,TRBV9,ASSILTGFDTEAF
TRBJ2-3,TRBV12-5,ASFGLAGSSTDTQY
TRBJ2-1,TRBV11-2,ASSFILGGGPLNEQF
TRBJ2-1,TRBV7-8,ASSLTSGAF
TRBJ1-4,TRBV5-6,ASSLDMDPNEKLF
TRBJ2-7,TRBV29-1,SVEDLGGEAYEQY
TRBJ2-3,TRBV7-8,ASTPGQGSADTQY
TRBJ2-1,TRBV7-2,ASTLGWGSYNEQF
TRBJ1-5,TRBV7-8,ASSWGQTSNQPQH
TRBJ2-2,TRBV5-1,ASSFTSGDTGELF
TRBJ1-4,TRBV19,ASSLEDEKLF
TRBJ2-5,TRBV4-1,ASSQRLTAQETQY
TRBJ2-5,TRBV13,ASSAGSVETQY
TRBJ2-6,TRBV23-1,ASNPDRGVSGANVLT
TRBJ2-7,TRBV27,ASSLSPTGVFYEQY
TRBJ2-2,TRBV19,ASRGPNTGELF
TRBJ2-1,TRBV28,ASSSPLEGPYNEQF
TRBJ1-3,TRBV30,AWSVSRGNTIY
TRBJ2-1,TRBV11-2,ASSFGLAGGHEQF
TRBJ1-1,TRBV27,ASSLVGYVTEAF
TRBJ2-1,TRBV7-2,ASSFRLAGTTDNEQF
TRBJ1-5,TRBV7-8,ASSLLWEPQH
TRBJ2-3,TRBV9,ASSHQSDTQY
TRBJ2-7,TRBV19,ASSPWSGQSYEQY
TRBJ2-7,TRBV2,ASTPVDVSYEQY
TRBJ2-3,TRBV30,AWGQGARTDTQY
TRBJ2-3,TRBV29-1,SVDSDTQY
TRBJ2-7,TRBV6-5,ASSYSVAASVYEQY
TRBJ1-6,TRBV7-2,ASSLALPGGSYNSPLH
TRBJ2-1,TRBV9,ASSEFWGNEQF
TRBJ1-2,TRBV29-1,SEGGSYGYT
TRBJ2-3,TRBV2,ASIDAPSDTQY
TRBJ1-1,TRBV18,ASSPLESFERNTEAF
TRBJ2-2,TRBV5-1,ASSQTETSNTGELF
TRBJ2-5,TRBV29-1,SVEDGWGASQETQY
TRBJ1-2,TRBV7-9,ASSPQTLAYGYT
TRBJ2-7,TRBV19,ASSRSAVSYEQY
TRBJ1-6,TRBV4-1,ASSHRRTAGNSPLH
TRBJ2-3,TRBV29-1,SLDRGSTDTQY
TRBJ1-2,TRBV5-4,ASSLDSGSFTYT
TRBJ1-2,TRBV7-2,ASSVQSGTQNYGYT
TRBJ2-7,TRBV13,ASSLVGGDEQY
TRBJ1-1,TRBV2,ASKGRVGSNTEAF